This TCR beta chain was recorded in a study of T cells after yellow fever vaccination. Overall study findings and caveats: Most clones from primary vaccination were detected again post-booster (just under 97% CD4, 88% CD8).

Per the germline V gene, CDR1 is LGHNA and CDR2 is YSLEER. The trim removed 1 base at V and 2 bases at J, leaving 3 bases unmatched. The CDR3 runs to 17 residues. MiXCR, run by TCRdb on the 5' RACE reads, gives a single entry per CDR3 protein. The sample includes some 110,000 distinct CDR3 sequences, 6.5% to 9% of them seen just once. This clonotype was seen ten or more times. Its matching antigen is unknown. The rearrangement joins TRBV4-3 to TRBJ2-6; 9 bases are a match to TRBD1. The receptor comes from a man under 40 who received the YFV17D yellow fever vaccine. Sequenced material: CD8+ T cells sorted from PBMCs, taken 45 days after the yellow fever booster vaccination. The CDR3 sequence is CASSQGTGAAGANVLTF. In nucleotides, the CDR3 is TGCGCCAGCAGCCAAGGGACAGGGGCGGCTGGGGCCAACGTCCTGACTTTC.